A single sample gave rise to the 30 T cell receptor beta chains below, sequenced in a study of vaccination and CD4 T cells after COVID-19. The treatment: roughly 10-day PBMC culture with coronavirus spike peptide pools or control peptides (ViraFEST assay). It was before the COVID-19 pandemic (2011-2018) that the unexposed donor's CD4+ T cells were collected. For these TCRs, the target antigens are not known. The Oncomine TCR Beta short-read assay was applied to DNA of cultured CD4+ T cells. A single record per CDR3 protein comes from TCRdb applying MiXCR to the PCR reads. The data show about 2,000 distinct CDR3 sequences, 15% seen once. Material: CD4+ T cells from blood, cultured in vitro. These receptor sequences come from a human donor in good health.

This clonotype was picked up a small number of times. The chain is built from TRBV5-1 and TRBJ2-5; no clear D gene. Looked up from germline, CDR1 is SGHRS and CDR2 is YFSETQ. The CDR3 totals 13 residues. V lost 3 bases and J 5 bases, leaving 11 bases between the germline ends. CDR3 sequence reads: CASSSVGKETQYF. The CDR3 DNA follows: TGCGCCAGCAGCTCGGTGGGAAAGGAGACCCAGTACTTC.

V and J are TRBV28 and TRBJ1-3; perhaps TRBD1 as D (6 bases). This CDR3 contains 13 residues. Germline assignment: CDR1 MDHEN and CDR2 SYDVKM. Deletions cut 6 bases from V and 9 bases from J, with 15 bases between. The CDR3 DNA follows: TGTGCCAGCAGCCGACAGGATTTGGGCACCATATATTTT. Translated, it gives CASSRQDLGTIYF.

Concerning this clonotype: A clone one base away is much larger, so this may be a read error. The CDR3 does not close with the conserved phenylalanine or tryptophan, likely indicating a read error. Here the CDR3 reads CASRPSEAGQETQYY. The CDR3 DNA reads as TGTGCCAGCCGTCCCTCAGAAGCGGGACAAGAGACCCAGTACTAC. The V gene is TRBV27, the J gene TRBJ2-5; the match to TRBD2 covers 7 bases. V lost 8 bases to trimming and J lost 2 bases; unmatched junction nucleotides: 11. The CDR3 has 15 residues. Germline loops: CDR1 MNHEY, CDR2 SMNVEV (reference sequence).

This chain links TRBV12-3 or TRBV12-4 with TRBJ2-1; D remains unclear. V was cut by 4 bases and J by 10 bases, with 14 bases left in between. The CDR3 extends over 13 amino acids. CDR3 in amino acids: CASSSPALVEQFF. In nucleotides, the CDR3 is TGTGCCAGCAGTTCCCCGGCCTTGGTAGAGCAGTTCTTC.

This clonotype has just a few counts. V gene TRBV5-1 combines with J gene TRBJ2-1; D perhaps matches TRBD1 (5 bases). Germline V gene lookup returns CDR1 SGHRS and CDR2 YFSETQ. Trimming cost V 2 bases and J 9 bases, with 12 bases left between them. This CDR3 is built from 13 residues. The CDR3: CASSFNRLGEQFF. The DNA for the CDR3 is TGCGCCAGCAGCTTCAACAGGTTGGGTGAGCAGTTCTTC.

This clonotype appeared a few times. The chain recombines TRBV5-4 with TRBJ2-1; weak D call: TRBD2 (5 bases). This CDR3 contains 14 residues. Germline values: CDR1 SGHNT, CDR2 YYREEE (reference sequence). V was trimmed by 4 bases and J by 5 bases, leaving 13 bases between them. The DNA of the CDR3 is TGTGCCAGCAGCCTCGGGGTTTTGGACAATGAGCAGTTCTTC. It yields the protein CASSLGVLDNEQFF.

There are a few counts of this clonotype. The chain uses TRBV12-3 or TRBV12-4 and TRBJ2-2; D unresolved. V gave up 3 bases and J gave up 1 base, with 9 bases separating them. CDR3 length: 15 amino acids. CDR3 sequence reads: CASSFGQMNTGELFF. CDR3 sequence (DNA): TGTGCCAGCAGTTTTGGGCAGATGAACACCGGGGAGCTGTTTTTT.

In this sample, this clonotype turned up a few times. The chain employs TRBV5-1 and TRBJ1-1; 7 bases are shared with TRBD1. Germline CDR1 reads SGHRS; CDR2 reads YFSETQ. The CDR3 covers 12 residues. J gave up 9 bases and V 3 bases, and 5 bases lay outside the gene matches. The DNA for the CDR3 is TGCGCCAGCAGCTGGAGGGGGCAGAAAGCTTTCTTT. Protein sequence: CASSWRGQKAFF.

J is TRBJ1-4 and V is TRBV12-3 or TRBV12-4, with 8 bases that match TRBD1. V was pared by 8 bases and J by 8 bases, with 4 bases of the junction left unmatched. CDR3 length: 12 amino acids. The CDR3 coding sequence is TGTGCCAGCCGAAGACAGGGGGAAAAACTGTTTTTT. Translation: CASRRQGEKLFF.

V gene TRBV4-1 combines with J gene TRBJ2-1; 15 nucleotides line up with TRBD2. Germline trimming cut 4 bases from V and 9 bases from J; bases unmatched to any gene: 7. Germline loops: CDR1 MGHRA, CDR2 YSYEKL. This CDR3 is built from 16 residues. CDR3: CASSPPWGLAGGEQFF. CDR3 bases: TGCGCCAGCAGCCCCCCCTGGGGACTAGCGGGAGGTGAGCAGTTCTTC.

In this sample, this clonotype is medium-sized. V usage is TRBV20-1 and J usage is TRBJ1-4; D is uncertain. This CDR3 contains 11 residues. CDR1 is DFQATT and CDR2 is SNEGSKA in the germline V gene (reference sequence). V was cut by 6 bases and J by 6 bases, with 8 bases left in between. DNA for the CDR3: TGCAGTGCCAAAGGTGATGAAAAACTGTTTTTT. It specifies CSAKGDEKLFF.

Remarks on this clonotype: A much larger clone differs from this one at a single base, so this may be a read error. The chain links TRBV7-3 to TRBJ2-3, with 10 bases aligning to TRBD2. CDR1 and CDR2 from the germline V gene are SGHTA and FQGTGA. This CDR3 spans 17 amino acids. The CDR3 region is CTSSFSGSSGGSDTQYF. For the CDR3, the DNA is TGTACCAGCAGCTTCAGCGGGTCTAGCGGGGGCTCAGATACGCAGTATTTT.

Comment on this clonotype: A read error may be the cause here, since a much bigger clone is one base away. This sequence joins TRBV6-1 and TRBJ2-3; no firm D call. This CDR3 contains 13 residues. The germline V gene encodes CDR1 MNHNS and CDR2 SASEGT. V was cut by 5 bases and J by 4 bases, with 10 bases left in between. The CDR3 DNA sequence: TGTGCCAGCAGTCTCCCGCCGTCAGATACGCAGTATTTT. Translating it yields CASSLPPSDTQYF.

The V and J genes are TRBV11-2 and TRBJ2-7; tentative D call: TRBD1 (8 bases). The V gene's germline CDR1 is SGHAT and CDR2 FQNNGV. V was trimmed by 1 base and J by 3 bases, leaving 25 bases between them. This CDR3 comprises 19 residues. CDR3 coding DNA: TGTGCCAGCAGCTTAGCGTTCGGGACCGGGGGGACAGGATTCTACGAGCAGTACTTC. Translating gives CASSLAFGTGGTGFYEQYF.

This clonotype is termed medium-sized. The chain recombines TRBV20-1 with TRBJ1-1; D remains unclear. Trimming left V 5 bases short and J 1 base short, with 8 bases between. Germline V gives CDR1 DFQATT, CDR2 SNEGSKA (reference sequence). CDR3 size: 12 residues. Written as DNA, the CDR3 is TGCAGTGCTGTCGGACGGAACACTGAAGCTTTCTTT. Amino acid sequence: CSAVGRNTEAFF.

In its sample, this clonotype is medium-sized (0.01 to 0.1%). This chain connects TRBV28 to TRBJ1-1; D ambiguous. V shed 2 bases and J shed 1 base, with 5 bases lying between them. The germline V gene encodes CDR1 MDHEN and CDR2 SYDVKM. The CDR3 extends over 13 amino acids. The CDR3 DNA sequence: TGTGCCAGCAGTTTACGGGGGAACACTGAAGCTTTCTTT. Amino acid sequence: CASSLRGNTEAFF. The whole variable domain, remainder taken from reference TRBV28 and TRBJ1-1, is DVKVTQSSRYLVKRTGEKVFLECVQDMDHENMFWYRQDPGLGLRLIYFSYDVKMKEKGDIPEGYSVSREKKERFSLILESASTNQTSMYLCASSLRGNTEAFFGQGTRLTVV.

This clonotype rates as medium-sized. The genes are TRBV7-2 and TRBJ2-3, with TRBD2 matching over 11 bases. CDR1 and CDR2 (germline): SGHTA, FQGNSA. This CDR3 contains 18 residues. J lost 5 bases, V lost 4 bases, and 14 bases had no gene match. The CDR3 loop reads CASSSSVFTSGSEDTQYF. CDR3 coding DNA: TGTGCCAGCAGCTCAAGCGTCTTTACTAGCGGGAGTGAAGATACGCAGTATTTT.

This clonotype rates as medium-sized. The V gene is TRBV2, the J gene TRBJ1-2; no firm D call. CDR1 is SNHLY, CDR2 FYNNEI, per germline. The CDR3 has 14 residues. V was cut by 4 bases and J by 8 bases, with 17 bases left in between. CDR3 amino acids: CASSGERYFGGYTF. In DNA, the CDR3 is TGTGCCAGCAGTGGCGAGAGGTATTTTGGGGGCTACACCTTC.

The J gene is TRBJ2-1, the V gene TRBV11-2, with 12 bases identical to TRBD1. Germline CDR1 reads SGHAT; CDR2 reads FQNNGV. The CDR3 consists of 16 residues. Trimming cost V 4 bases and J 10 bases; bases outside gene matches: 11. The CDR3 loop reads CASSSLRDRGPREQFF. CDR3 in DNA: TGTGCCAGCAGCTCACTCCGGGACAGGGGGCCCAGAGAGCAGTTCTTC.

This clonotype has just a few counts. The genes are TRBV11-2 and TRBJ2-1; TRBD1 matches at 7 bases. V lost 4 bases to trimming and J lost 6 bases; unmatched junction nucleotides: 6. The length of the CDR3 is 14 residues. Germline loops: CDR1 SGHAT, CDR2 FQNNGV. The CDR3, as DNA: TGTGCCAGCAGCTACGACAGGGTTGGCAATGAGCAGTTCTTC. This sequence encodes CASSYDRVGNEQFF.

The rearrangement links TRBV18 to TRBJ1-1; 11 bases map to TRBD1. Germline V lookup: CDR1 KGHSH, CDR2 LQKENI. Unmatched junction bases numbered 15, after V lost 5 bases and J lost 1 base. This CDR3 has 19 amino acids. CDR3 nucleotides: TGTGCCAGCTCAAACAAACGCGCCGGGACAGGGGGTGCGAACACTGAAGCTTTCTTT. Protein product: CASSNKRAGTGGANTEAFF.

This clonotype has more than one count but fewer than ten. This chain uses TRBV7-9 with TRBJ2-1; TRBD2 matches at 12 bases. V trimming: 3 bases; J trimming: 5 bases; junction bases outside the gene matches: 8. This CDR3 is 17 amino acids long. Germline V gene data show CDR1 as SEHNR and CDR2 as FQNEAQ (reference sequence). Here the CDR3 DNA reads TGTGCCAGCAGCTTTGGTTCTAGCGGGAGGGCCCACAATGAGCAGTTCTTC. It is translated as CASSFGSSGRAHNEQFF.

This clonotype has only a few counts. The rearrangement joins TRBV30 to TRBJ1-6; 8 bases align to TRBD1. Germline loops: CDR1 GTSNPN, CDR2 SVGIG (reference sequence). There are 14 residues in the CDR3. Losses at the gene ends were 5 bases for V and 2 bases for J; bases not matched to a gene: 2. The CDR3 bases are TGTGCCTGGGGACAGGGTACCTATAATTCACCCCTCCACTTT. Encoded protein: CAWGQGTYNSPLHF.

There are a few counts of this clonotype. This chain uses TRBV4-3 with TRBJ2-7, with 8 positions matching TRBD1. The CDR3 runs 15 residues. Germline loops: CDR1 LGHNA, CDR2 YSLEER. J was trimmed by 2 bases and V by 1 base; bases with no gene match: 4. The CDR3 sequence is CASSQGTGRTYEQYF. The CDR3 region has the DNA TGCGCCAGCAGCCAAGGGACAGGGAGAACCTACGAGCAGTACTTC.

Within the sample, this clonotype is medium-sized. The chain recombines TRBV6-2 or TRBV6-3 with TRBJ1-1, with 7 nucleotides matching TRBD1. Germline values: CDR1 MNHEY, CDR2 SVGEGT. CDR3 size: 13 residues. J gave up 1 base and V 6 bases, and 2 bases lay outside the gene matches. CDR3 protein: CASRQGPNTEAFF. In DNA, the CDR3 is TGTGCCAGCAGACAGGGGCCGAACACTGAAGCTTTCTTT.

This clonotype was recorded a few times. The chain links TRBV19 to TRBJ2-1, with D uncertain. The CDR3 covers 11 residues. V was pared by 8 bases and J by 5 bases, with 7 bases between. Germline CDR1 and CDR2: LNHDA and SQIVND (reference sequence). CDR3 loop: CASFGHNEQFF. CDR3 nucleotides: TGTGCCAGTTTTGGTCACAATGAGCAGTTCTTC.

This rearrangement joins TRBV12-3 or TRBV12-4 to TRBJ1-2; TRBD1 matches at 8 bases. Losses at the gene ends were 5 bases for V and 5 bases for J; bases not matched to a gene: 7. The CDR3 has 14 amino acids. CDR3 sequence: CASSPLGQGYGYTF. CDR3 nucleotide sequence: TGTGCCAGCAGTCCCCTCGGACAGGGTTATGGCTACACCTTC.

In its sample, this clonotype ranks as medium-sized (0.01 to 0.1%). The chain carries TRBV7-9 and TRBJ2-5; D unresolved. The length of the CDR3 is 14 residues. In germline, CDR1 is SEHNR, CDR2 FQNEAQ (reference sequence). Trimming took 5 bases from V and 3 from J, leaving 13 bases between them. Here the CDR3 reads CASSPAGGKETQYF. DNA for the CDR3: TGTGCCAGCAGCCCCGCAGGTGGAAAAGAGACCCAGTACTTC. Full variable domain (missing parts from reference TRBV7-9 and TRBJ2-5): DTGVSQNPRHKITKRGQNVTFRCDPISEHNRLYWYRQTLGQGPEFLTYFQNEAQLEKSRLLSDRFSAERPKGSFSTLEIQRTEQGDSAMYLCASSPAGGKETQYFGPGTRLLVL.

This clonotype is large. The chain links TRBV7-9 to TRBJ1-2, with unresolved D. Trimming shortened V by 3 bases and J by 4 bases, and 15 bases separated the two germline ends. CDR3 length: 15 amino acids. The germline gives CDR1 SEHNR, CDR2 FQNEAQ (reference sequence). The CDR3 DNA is TGTGCCAGCAGCTTCTTTTCTCAGGTGGCCTATGGCTACACCTTC. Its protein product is CASSFFSQVAYGYTF.

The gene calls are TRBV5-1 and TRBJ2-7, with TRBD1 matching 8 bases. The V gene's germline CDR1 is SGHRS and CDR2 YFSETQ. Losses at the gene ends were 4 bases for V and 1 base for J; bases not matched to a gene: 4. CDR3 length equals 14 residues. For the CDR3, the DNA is TGCGCCAGCAGCCAAACAGGGGGGTCCTACGAGCAGTACTTC. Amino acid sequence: CASSQTGGSYEQYF.